The clone carrying this TCR beta chain has a handful of counts. Its antigen is undetermined. The data derive from a study of T cell repertoires in cytomegalovirus infection. TCRdb redid the calling of the reads with MiXCR, one entry per CDR3 protein. The data hold about a million distinct CDR3 sequences, with roughly 30% observed a single time. Germline V gene lookup returns CDR1 SGHTA and CDR2 FQGTGA. V was pared by 4 bases and J by 4 bases, with 7 bases of the junction left unmatched. This CDR3 spans 15 amino acids. The clonotype was recovered from a human donor in good health (CMV status not recorded). Some clones in this sample may be carry-over from other donors' samples. The J gene is TRBJ2-1, the V gene TRBV7-3; 7 nucleotides match TRBD1. The sequences come from cultured CD8+ T cells from PBMCs, collected from culture after CMV antigen stimulation. The CDR3 coding sequence is TGTGCCAGCAGCTCCGACAGGGCCGAATACAATGAGCAGTTCTTC. This codes for CASSSDRAEYNEQFF. Filled out from reference TRBV7-3 and TRBJ2-1, the complete variable domain reads GAGVSQTPSNKVTEKGKYVELRCDPISGHTALYWYRQSLGQGPEFLIYFQGTGAADDSGLPNDRFFAVRPEGSVSTLKIQRTERGDSAVYLCASSSDRAEYNEQFFGPGTRLTVL.